This T cell receptor (beta chain) was sequenced during a study of cytomegalovirus exposure and HLA in healthy donors. The overall study: According to later analysis, the same platform produced the roughly 120 validation and around 730 first-cohort repertoires.

The CDR3 is 13 amino acids. Germline CDR1 and CDR2: SGHRS and YFSETQ. Trimming left V 0 bases short and J 12 bases short, with 16 bases between. Sequencing was performed with immunoSEQ multiplex PCR; in TCRdb, only in-frame clones are kept and a portion is missing. Among some 64,000 clones listed, 96% were seen once. About this clone itself: Its antigen is as yet unknown.

Findings of the study overall: Overall, roughly 170 TCR beta chains were annotated as cytomegalovirus-associated. The classifier reportedly diagnosed cytomegalovirus status with high sensitivity and specificity. Most TCR sequences were seen very rarely across donors, but some public TCRs occurred in many.

The gene calls are TRBV5-1 and TRBJ2-7, with D possibly being TRBD1 (6 bases). Sequencing was performed on PBMCs. The sequence was collected from a woman between 18 and 29 years old in good health and CMV-seronegative. The CDR3 loop is CASSLGPRTERYF. In DNA, the CDR3 is TGCGCCAGCAGCTTGGGTCCTCGGACAGAACGGTACTTC.